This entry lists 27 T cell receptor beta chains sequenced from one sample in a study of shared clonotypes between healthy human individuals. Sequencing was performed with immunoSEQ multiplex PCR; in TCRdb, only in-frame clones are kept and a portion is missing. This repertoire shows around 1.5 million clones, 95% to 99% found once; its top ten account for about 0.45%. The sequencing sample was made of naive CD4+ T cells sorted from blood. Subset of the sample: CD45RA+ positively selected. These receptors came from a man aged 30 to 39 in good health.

CDR3 bases: TGTGCCAGCAGTCCAGTAAGGGGACAGGTGAACACTGAAGCTTTCTTT. Its translation is CASSPVRGQVNTEAFF. The genes are TRBV2 and TRBJ1-1; 8 bases are shared with TRBD1. Trimming took 5 bases from V and 0 from J; bases not matched to a gene: 8. Per germline, CDR1 SNHLY and CDR2 FYNNEI. This CDR3 comprises 16 residues.

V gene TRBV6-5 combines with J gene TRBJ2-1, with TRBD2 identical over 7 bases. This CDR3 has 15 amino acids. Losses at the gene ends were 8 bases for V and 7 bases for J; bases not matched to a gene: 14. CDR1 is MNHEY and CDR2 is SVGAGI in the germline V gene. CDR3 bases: TGTGCCAGCTCCAAAGGGCTAGCGGTGGTTAATGAGCAGTTCTTC. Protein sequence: CASSKGLAVVNEQFF.

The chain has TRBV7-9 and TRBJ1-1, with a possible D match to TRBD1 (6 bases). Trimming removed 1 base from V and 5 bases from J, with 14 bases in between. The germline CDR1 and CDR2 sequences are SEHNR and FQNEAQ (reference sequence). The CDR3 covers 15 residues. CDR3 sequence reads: CASSLVGGDRTEAFF. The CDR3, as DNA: TGTGCCAGCAGCTTAGTGGGGGGAGACAGGACTGAAGCTTTCTTT.

CDR3 bases: TGTGCCAGCAGTTCCCCCAGGGAAAACTACGAGCAGTACTTC. Translating it yields CASSSPRENYEQYF. V usage is TRBV5-5 and J usage is TRBJ2-7, with D tentatively TRBD1 (5 bases). Germline V gene sequence: CDR1 SGHKS, CDR2 YYEKEE (reference sequence). Trimming left V 5 bases short and J 3 bases short, with 15 bases between. The CDR3 extends over 14 amino acids.

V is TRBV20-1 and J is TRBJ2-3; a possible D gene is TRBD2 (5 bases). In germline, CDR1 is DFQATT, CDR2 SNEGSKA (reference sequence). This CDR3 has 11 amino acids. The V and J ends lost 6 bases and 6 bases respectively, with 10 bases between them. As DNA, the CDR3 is TGCAGTGCCAGCGGCCTTGATACGCAGTATTTT. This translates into CSASGLDTQYF.

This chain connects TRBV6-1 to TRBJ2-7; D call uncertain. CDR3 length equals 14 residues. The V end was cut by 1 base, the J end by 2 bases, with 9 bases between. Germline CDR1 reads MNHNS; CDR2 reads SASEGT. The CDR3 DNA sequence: TGTGCCAGCAGTGAAGTCCCAGCCCCCTACGAGCAGTACTTC. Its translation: CASSEVPAPYEQYF.

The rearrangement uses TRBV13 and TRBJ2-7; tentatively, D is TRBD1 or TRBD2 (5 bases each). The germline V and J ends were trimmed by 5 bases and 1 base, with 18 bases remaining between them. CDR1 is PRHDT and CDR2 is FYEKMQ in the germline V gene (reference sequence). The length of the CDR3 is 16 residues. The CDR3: CASSPPGGQGSYEQYF. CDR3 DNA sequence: TGTGCCAGCAGCCCCCCCGGCGGGCAGGGATCCTACGAGCAGTACTTC.

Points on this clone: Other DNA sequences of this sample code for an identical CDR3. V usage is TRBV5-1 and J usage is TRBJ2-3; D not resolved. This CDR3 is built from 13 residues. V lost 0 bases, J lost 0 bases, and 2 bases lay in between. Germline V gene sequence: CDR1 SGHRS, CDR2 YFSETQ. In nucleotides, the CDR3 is TGCGCCAGCAGCTTGGGGAGCACAGATACGCAGTATTTT. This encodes CASSLGSTDTQYF.

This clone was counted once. CDR3 loop: CASSADGNQPQHF. CDR3 nucleotides: TGTGCCAGCAGCGCAGACGGGAATCAGCCCCAGCATTTT. The rearrangement links TRBV7-2 to TRBJ1-5; no firm D call. With 5 bases removed from V and 4 bases from J, the gap between germline ends came to 9 bases. The germline CDR1 and CDR2 sequences are SGHTA and FQGNSA. This CDR3 contains 13 residues.

CDR3 sequence: CASSRTGGDGNQPQHF. CDR3 bases: TGTGCCAGCAGCAGAACCGGGGGGGATGGCAATCAGCCCCAGCATTTT. The chain uses TRBV25-1 and TRBJ1-5; the D gene is possibly TRBD1 (5 bases). CDR1 and CDR2 from the germline V gene are MGHDK and SYGVNS. The V and J ends lost 6 bases and 2 bases respectively, with 17 bases between them. CDR3 length: 16 amino acids.

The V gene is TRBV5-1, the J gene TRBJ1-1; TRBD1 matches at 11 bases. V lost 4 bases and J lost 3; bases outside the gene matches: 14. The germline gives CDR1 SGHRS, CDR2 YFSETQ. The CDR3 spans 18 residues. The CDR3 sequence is CASSPSPDRGPLDTEAFF. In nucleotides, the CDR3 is TGCGCCAGCAGCCCCTCCCCGGACAGGGGGCCCTTGGACACTGAAGCTTTCTTT.

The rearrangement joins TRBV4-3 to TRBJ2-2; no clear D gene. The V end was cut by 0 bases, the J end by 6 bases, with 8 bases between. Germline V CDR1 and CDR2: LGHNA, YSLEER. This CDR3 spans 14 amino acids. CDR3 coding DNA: TGCGCCAGCAGCCAAGATTTTGGCGCCGGGGAGCTGTTTTTT. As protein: CASSQDFGAGELFF.

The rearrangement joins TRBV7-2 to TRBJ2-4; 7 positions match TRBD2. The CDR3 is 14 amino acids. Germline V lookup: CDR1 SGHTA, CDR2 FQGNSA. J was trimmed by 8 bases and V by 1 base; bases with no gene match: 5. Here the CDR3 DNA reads TGTGCCAGCAGCTTAGGGGAGGGCGTGTACATTCAGTACTTC. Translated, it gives CASSLGEGVYIQYF.

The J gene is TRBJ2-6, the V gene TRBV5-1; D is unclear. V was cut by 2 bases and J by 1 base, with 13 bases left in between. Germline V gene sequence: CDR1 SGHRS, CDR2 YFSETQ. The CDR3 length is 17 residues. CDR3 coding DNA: TGCGCCAGCAGCTTTGGGATACGTACGTCTGGGGCCAACGTCCTGACTTTC. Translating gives CASSFGIRTSGANVLTF. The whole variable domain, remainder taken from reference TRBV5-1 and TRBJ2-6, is KAGVTQTPRYLIKTRGQQVTLSCSPISGHRSVSWYQQTPGQGLQFLFEYFSETQRNKGNFPGRFSGRQFSNSRSEMNVSTLELGDSALYLCASSFGIRTSGANVLTFGAGSRLTVL.

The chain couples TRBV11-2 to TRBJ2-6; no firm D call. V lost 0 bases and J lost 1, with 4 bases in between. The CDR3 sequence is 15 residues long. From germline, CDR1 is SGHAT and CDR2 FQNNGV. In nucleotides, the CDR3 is TGTGCCAGCAGCTTAGACATTTCTGGGGCCAACGTCCTGACTTTC. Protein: CASSLDISGANVLTF.

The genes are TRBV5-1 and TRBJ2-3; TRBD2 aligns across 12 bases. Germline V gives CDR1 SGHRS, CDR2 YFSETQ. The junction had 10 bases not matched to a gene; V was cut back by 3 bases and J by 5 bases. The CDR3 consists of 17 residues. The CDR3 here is CASSSWTSGKEGDTQYF. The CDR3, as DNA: TGCGCCAGCAGCTCCTGGACTAGCGGGAAAGAAGGAGATACGCAGTATTTT.

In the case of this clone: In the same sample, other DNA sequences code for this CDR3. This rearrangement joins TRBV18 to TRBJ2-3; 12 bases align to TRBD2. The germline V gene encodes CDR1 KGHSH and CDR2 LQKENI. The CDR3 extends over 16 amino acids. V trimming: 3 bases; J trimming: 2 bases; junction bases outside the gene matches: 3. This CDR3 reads CASSPLAGGFTDTQYF. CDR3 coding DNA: TGTGCCAGCTCACCCCTAGCGGGAGGGTTCACAGATACGCAGTATTTT.

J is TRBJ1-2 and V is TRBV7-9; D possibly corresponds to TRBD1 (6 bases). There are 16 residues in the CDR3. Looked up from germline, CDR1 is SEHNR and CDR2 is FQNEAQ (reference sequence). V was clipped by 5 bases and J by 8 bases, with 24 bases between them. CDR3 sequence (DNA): TGTGCCAGCAGCCTACGGACCGGGGGCGTGCAGGAGGGCTACACCTTC. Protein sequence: CASSLRTGGVQEGYTF.

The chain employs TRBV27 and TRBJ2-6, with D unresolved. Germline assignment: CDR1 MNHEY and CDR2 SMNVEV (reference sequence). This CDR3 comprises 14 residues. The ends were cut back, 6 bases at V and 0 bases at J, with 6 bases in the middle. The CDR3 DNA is TGTGCCAGCAGCCAAAGCTCTGGGGCCAACGTCCTGACTTTC. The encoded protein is CASSQSSGANVLTF.

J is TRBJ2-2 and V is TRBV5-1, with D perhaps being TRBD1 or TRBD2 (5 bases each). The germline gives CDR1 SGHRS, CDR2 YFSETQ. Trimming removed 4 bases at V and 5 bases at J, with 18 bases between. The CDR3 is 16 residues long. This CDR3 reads CASSPLGRGDTGELFF. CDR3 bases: TGCGCCAGCAGCCCTCTAGGGAGAGGGGATACCGGGGAGCTGTTTTTT.

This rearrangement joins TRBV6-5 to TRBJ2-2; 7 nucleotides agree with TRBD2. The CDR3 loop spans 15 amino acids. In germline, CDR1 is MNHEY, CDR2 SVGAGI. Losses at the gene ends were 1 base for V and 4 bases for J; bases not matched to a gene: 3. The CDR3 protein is CASSYWAGATGELFF. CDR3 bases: TGTGCCAGCAGTTACTGGGCGGGAGCCACCGGGGAGCTGTTTTTT.

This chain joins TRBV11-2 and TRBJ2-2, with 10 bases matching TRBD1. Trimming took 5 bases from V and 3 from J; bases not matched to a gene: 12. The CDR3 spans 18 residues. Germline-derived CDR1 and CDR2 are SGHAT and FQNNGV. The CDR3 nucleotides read TGTGCCAGCAGCGAAAGACAGGGGGCCCGGGGAGACACCGGGGAGCTGTTTTTT. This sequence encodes CASSERQGARGDTGELFF.

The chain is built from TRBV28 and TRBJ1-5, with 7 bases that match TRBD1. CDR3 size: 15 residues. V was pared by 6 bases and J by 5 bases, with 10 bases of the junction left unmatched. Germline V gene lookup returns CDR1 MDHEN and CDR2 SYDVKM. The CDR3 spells CASRTKGQRYQPQHF. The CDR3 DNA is TGTGCCAGCAGGACTAAGGGACAGCGCTATCAGCCCCAGCATTTT.

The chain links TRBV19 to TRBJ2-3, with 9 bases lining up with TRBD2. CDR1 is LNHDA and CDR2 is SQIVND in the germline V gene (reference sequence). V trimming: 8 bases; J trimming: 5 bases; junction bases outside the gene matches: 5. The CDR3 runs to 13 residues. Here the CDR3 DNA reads TGTGCCAGTGTAGCGGGAGACGGAGATACGCAGTATTTT. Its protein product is CASVAGDGDTQYF.

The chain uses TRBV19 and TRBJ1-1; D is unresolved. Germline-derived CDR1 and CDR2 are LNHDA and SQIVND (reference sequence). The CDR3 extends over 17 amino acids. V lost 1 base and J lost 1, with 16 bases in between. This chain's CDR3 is CASSIGLVRRKNTEAFF. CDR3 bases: TGTGCCAGTAGTATAGGGCTCGTGAGAAGAAAGAACACTGAAGCTTTCTTT.

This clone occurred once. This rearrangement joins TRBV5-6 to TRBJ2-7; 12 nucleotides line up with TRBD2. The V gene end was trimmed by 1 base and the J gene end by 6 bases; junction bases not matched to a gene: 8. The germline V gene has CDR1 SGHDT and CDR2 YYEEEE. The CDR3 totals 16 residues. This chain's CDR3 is CASSLRLAGGPREQYF. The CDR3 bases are TGTGCCAGCAGCTTGCGGCTAGCGGGAGGGCCGCGCGAGCAGTACTTC.

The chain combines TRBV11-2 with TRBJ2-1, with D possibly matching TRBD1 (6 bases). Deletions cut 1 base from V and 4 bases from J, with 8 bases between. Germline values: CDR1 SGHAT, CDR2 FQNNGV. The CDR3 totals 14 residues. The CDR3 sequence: CASSLARGYNEQFF. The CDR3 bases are TGTGCCAGCAGCTTAGCCAGGGGTTACAATGAGCAGTTCTTC. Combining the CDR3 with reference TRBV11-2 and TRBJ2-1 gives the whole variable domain EAGVAQSPRYKIIEKRQSVAFWCNPISGHATLYWYQQILGQGPKLLIQFQNNGVVDDSQLPKDRFSAERLKGVDSTLKIQPAKLEDSAVYLCASSLARGYNEQFFGPGTRLTVL.